Listed below are T cell receptor beta chains from one sample, sequenced in a study of blood T cell repertoires in COVID-19. Measured with immunoSEQ multiplex PCR; TCRdb has only the in-frame clones, and not every one. The sample yields some 180,000 clones, roughly 91% seen once. The sample comprised peripheral blood. The receptors were gathered from a man in his late teens or twenties with COVID-19, enrolled during active disease. CDR3s leave out the opening cysteine and the closing phenylalanine or tryptophan.

j_call	v_call	cdr3_aa
TRBJ2-5	TRBV28	ASQGINYQETQY
TRBJ1-1	TRBV5-5	ASRGQGSNTEAF
TRBJ2-1	TRBV5-1	ASSLETGASSYNEQF
TRBJ2-1	TRBV13	ASSLGSYNEQF
TRBJ1-2	TRBV29-1	SVPGQGSYGYT
TRBJ2-1	TRBV20-1	SASGASGRVYNEQF
TRBJ2-7	TRBV28	ASRRLAGYEQY
TRBJ1-1	TRBV7-9	ASSSRQGANTEAF
TRBJ1-1	TRBV19	ASNDGWRTEAF
TRBJ1-6	TRBV6-2/TRBV6-3	ASSHPGVYSPLH
TRBJ1-3	TRBV29-1	SVVALSGNTIY
TRBJ2-1	TRBV5-5	ASSGPGTSGSYEQF
TRBJ2-5	TRBV9	ASSVGSGAQETQY
TRBJ1-1	TRBV18	ASSPTDRLNTEAF
TRBJ2-3	TRBV13	ASTDSSSSSSSTQY
TRBJ2-1	TRBV14	ASSRSGDEQF
TRBJ2-7	TRBV11-3	ASSLAGPYEQY
TRBJ2-1	TRBV13	ASSPTTSGTYNEQF
TRBJ2-3	TRBV28	ASSSRQAGSTDTQY
TRBJ2-7	TRBV10-1	ASSEYSSITGYEQY
TRBJ1-2	TRBV19	ASSISTGVDGYT
TRBJ1-2	TRBV5-8	ASSVGDRGNYGYT
TRBJ2-7	TRBV28	ASSLLILPPLAGGPASSYEQY
TRBJ1-1	TRBV7-6	ASSPLDSAGGVNTEAF
TRBJ1-1	TRBV6-2/TRBV6-3	ASSSVGTQNTEAF
TRBJ2-7	TRBV11-1	ASSLADISYEQY
TRBJ2-7	TRBV5-1	ASSYDSGMVDEQY
TRBJ2-1	TRBV2	ASRTSGIYNEQF
TRBJ1-3	TRBV2	ASSGDSSGNTIY
TRBJ1-1	TRBV2	ASRGQGFEAF
TRBJ2-5	TRBV7-3	ASSDISGRAGTQY
TRBJ2-1	TRBV4-3	ASSQLVGLAGYNEQF
TRBJ1-5	TRBV19	ASTTDRGSNQPQH
TRBJ2-7	TRBV29-1	SVGTVHSYEQY
TRBJ1-5	TRBV10-3	AISGASNQPQH
TRBJ1-2	TRBV28	ASSLTGGDGYT
TRBJ2-1	TRBV28	ASSLTSYNEQF
TRBJ2-7	TRBV7-2	ASSSKMAGGYYEQY
TRBJ1-6	TRBV28	ASSQTPTANNSPLH
TRBJ2-1	TRBV6-2/TRBV6-3	ASSYSRLVHEQF
TRBJ2-5	TRBV4-1	ASSHPGQRRMAQY